The T cell receptor (beta chain) described here comes from a study of early T cells in non-severe SARS-CoV-2 infection. Tagging with unique molecular identifiers was applied to individual cDNA molecules. MiXCR, run by TCRdb on the 5' RACE reads, gives a single entry per CDR3 protein. The repertoire includes roughly 56,000 distinct CDR3 sequences, about 13% of them detected once, and approximately 9.6% sits in the top ten. There are 14 residues in the CDR3. Germline V CDR1 and CDR2: LNHDA, SQIVND (reference sequence). J gave up 4 bases and V 4 bases, and 2 bases lay outside the gene matches. The source of this sequence is an adult who was a healthcare worker with PCR-confirmed SARS-CoV-2 infection or an uninfected control (not recorded which). Source material: whole blood. The chain has TRBV19 and TRBJ2-7; 12 bases map to TRBD2. Here the CDR3 DNA reads TGTGCCAGTAGTAGGACTAGCGGGACGTACGAGCAGTACTTC. This sequence encodes CASSRTSGTYEQYF.